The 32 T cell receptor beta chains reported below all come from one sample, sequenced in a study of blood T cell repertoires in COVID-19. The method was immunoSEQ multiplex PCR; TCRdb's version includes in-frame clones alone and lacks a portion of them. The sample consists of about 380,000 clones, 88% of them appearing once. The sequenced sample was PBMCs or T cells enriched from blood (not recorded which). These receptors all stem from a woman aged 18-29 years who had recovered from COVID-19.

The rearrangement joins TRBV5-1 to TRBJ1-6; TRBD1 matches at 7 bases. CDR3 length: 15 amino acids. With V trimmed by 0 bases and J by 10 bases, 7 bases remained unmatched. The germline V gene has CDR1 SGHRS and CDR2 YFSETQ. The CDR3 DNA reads TGCGCCAGCAGCTTGGTTGAGACAGGGAAATCACCCCTCCACTTT. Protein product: CASSLVETGKSPLHF.

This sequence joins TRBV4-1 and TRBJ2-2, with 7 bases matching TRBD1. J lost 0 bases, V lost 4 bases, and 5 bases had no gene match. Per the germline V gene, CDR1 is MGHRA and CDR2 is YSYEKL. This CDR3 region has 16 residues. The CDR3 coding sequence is TGCGCCAGCAGCCGCCCGACAGGGACGAACACCGGGGAGCTGTTTTTT. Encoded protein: CASSRPTGTNTGELFF.

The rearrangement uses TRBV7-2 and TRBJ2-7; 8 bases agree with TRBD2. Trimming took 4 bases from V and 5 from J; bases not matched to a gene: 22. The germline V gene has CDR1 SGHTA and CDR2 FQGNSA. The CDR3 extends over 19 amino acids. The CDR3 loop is CASSSITDILAGTVHEQYF. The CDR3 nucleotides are TGTGCCAGCAGCTCGATCACGGATATTTTAGCGGGAACAGTTCACGAGCAGTACTTC.

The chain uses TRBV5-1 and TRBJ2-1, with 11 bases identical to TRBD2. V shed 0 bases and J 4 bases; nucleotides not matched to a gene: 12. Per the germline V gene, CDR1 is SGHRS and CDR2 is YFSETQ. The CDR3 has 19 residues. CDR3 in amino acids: CASSLVLPFTSGGYNEQFF. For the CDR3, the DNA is TGCGCCAGCAGCTTGGTGCTCCCATTTACTAGCGGGGGATACAATGAGCAGTTCTTC.

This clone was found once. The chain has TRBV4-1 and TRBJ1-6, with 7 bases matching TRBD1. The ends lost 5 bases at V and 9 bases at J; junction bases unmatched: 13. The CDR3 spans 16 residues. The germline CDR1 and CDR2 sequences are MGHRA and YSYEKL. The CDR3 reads CASSGPTGPSGSPLHF. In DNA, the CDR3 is TGCGCCAGCAGCGGCCCGACAGGGCCCTCGGGTTCACCCCTCCACTTT.

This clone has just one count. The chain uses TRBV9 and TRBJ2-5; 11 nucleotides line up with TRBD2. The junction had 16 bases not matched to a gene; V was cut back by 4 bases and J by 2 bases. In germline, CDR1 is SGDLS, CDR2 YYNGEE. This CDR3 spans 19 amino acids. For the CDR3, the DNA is TGTGCCAGCAGCACCGGCAGGGGTAGCGGGGGGGGTACGCAAGAGACCCAGTACTTC. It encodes CASSTGRGSGGGTQETQYF.

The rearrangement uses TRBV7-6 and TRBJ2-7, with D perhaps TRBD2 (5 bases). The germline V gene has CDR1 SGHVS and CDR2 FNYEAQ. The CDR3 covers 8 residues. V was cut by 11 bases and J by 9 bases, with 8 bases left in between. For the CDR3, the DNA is TGTGCCCCCGAGGGGCAGTACTTC. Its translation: CAPEGQYF.

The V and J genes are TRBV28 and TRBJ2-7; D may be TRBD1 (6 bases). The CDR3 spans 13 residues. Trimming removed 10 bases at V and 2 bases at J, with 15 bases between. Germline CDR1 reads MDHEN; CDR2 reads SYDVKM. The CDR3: CATFPGHTYEQYF. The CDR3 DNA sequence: TGTGCCACCTTCCCGGGACATACCTACGAGCAGTACTTC.

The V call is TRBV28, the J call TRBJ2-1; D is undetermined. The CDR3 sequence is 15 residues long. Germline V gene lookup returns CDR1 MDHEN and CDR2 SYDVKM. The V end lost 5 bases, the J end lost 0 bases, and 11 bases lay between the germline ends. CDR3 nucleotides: TGTGCCAGCAGTCCACCTAAGCCCTCCTACAATGAGCAGTTCTTC. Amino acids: CASSPPKPSYNEQFF.

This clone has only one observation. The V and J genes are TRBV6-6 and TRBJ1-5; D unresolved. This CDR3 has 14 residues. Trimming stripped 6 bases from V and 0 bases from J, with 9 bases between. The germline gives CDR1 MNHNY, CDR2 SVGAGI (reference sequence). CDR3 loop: CASRQDYSNQPQHF. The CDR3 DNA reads TGTGCCAGCAGACAAGATTATAGCAATCAGCCCCAGCATTTT.

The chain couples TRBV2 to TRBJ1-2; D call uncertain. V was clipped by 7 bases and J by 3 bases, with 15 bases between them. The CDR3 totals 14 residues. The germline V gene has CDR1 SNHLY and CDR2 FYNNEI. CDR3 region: CASIRLVNDYGYTF. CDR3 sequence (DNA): TGTGCCAGCATTCGACTGGTAAACGACTATGGCTACACCTTC.

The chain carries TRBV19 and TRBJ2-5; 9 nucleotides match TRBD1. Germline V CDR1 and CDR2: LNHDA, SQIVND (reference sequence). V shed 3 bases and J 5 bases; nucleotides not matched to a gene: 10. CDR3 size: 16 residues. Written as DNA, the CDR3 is TGTGCCAGTAGTATTTCTTGGGACAGGGCGTTGGAGACCCAGTACTTC. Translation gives CASSISWDRALETQYF.

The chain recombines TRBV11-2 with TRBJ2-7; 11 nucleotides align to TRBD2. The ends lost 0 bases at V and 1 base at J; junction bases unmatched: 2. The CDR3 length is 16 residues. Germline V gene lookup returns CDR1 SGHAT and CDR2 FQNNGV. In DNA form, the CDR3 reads TGTGCCAGCAGCTTAGAGCTAGCGGGGGGATCCTACGAGCAGTACTTC. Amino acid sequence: CASSLELAGGSYEQYF.

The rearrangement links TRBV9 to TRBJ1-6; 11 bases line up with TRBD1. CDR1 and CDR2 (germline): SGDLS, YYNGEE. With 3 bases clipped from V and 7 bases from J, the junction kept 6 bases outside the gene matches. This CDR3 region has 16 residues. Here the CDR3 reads CASSDRDRGTNSPLHF. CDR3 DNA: TGTGCCAGCAGCGACCGGGACAGGGGGACGAATTCACCCCTCCACTTT.

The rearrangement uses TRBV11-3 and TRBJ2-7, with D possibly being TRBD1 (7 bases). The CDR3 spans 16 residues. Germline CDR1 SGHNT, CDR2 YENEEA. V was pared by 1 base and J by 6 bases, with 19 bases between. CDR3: CASSLGAGTAEGEQYF. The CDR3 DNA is TGTGCCAGCAGCTTAGGGGCCGGGACAGCGGAGGGCGAGCAGTACTTC.

The CDR3 bases are TGTGCCAGCAGCCTACTCCCCGACAGACTCCAAGAGACCCAGTACTTC. This encodes CASSLLPDRLQETQYF. The chain combines TRBV7-9 with TRBJ2-5; tentatively, D is TRBD1 (5 bases). The CDR3 extends over 16 amino acids. The V end was cut by 5 bases, the J end by 1 base, with 17 bases between. Germline assignment: CDR1 SEHNR and CDR2 FQNEAQ (reference sequence).

CDR3 bases: TGTGCCAGCAGTTACGTGGGGACTAGCAGGGGCTACGAGCAGTACTTC. Protein sequence: CASSYVGTSRGYEQYF. The chain carries TRBV6-2 or TRBV6-3 and TRBJ2-7; 9 nucleotides match TRBD2. V shed 2 bases and J 3 bases; nucleotides not matched to a gene: 8. The CDR3 runs to 16 residues. Germline V lookup: CDR1 MNHEY, CDR2 SVGEGT.

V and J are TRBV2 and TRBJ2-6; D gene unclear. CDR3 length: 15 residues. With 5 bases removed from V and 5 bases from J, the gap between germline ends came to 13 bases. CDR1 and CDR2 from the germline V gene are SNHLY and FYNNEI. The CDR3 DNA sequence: TGTGCCAGCAGTTTAGAAAGTGGTAGGGCCAACGTCCTGACTTTC. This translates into CASSLESGRANVLTF.

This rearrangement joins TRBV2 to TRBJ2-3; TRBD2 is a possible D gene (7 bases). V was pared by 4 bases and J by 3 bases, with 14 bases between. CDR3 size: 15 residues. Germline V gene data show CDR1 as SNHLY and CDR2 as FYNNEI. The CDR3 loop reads CASSARRGGTDTQYF. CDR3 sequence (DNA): TGTGCCAGCAGTGCTAGGAGGGGGGGGACAGATACGCAGTATTTT. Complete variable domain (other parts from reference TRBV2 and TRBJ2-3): EPEVTQTPSHQVTQMGQEVILRCVPISNHLYFYWYRQILGQKVEFLVSFYNNEISEKSEIFDDQFSVERPDGSNFTLKIRSTKLEDSAMYFCASSARRGGTDTQYFGPGTRLTVL.

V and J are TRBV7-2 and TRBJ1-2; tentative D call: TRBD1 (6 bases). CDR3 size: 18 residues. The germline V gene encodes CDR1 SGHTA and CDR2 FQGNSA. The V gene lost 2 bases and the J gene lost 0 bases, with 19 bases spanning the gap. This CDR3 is CASSLTVGQTSPNYGYTF. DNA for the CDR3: TGTGCCAGCAGCTTAACGGTTGGACAGACCTCTCCTAACTATGGCTACACCTTC.

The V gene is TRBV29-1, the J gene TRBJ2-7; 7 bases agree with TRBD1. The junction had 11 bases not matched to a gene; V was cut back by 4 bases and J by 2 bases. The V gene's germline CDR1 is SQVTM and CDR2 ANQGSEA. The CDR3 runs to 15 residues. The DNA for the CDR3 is TGCAGCGTTGTAGTGGACCCGACAGGGCCCTACGAGCAGTACTTC. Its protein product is CSVVVDPTGPYEQYF.

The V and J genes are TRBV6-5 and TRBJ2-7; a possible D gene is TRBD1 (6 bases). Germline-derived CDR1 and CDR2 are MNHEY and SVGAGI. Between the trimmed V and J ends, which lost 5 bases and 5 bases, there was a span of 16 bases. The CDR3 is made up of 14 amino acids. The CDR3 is CASSRGRGIHEQYF. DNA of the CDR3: TGTGCCAGCAGTAGGGGCAGGGGTATCCACGAGCAGTACTTC.

CDR3 coding DNA: TGTGCCAGCAGTTTGCGAGGTCCCCACGAGCAGTACTTC. Its protein is CASSLRGPHEQYF. The chain is built from TRBV12-3 or TRBV12-4 and TRBJ2-7, with unresolved D. Trimming removed 3 bases from V and 5 bases from J, with 11 bases in between. CDR3 length: 13 residues.

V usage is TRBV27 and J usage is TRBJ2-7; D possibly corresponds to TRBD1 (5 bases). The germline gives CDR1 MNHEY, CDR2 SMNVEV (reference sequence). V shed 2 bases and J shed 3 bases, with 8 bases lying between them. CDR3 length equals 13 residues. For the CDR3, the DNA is TGTGCCAGCAGTTTAGGGGCAGTCTACGAGCAGTACTTC. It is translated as CASSLGAVYEQYF.

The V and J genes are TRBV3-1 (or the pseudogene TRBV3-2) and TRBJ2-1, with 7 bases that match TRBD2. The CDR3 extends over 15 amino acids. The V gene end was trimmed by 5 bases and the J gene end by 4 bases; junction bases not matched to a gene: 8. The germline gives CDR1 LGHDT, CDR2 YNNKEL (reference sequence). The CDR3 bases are TGTGCCAGCAGCTCCCTCGCGGGGGATTACAATGAGCAGTTCTTC. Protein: CASSSLAGDYNEQFF.

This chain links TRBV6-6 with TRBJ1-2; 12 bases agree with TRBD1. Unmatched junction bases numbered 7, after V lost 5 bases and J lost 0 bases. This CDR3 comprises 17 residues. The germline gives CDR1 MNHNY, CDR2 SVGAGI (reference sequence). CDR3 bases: TGTGCCAGCAGTCGGGACAGGGGGCCTAGGGCTAACTATGGCTACACCTTC. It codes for CASSRDRGPRANYGYTF.

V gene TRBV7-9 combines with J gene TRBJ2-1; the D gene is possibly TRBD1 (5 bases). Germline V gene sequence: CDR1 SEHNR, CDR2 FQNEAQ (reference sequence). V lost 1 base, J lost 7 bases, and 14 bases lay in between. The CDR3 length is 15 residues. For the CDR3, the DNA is TGTGCCAGCAGCTTAGAAGGGGCCTTCGTGAATGAGCAGTTCTTC. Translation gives CASSLEGAFVNEQFF.

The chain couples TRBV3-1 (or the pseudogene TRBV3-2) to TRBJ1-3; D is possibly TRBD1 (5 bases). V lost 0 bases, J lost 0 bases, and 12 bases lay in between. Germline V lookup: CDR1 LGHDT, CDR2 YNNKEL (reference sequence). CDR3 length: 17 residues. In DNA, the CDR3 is TGTGCCAGCAGCCAAGATTTCCAGGGAAGCTCTGGAAACACCATATATTTT. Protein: CASSQDFQGSSGNTIYF.

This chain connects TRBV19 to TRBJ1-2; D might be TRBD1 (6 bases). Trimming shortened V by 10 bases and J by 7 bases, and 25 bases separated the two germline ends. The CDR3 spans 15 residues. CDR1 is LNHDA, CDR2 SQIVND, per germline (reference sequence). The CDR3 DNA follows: TGTGCCACGAACTCGTTGGGGCAGGGGTTTGTTGGCTACACCTTC. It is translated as CATNSLGQGFVGYTF.

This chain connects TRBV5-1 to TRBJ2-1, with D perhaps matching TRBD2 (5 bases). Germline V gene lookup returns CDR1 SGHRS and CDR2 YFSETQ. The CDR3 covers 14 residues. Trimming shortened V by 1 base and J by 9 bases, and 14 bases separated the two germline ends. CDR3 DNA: TGCGCCAGCAGCTTGTCCCGAGCCGGAGGTGAGCAGTTCTTC. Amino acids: CASSLSRAGGEQFF. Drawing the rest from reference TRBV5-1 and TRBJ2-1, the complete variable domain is KAGVTQTPRYLIKTRGQQVTLSCSPISGHRSVSWYQQTPGQGLQFLFEYFSETQRNKGNFPGRFSGRQFSNSRSEMNVSTLELGDSALYLCASSLSRAGGEQFFGPGTRLTVL.

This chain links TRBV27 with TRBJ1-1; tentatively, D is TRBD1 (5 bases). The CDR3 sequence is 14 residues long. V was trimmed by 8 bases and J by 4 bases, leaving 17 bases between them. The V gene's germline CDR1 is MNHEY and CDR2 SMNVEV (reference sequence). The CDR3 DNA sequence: TGTGCCAGCTTACGCCGGGGGTGGAGCACTGAAGCTTTCTTT. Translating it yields CASLRRGWSTEAFF.

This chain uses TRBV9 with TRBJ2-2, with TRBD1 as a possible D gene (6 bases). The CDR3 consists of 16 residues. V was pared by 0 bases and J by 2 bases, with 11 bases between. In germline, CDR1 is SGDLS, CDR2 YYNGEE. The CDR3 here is CASSVEGHQNTGELFF. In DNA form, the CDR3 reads TGTGCCAGCAGCGTAGAGGGACACCAAAACACCGGGGAGCTGTTTTTT. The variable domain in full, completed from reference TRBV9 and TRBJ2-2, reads DSGVTQTPKHLITATGQRVTLRCSPRSGDLSVYWYQQSLDQGLQFLIQYYNGEERAKGNILERFSAQQFPDLHSELNLSSLELGDSALYFCASSVEGHQNTGELFFGEGSRLTVL.